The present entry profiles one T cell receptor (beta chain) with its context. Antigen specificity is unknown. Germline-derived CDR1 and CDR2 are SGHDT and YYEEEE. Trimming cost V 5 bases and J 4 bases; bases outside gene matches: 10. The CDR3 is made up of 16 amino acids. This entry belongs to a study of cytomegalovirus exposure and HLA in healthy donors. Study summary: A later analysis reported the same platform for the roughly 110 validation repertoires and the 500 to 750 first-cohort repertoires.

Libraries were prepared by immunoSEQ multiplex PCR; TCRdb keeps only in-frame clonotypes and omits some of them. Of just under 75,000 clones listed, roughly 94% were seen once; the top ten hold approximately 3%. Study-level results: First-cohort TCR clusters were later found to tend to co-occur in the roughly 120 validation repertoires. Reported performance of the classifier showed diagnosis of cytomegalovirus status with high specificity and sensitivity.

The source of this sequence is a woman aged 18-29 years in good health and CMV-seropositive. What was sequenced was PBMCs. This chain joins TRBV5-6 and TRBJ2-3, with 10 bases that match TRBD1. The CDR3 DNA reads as TGTGCCAGCAGTTCCTCCGGGACAGGGGACGCAGATACGCAGTATTTT. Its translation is CASSSSGTGDADTQYF. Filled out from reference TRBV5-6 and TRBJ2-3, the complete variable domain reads DAGVTQSPTHLIKTRGQQVTLRCSPKSGHDTVSWYQQALGQGPQFIFQYYEEEERQRGNFPDRFSGHQFPNYSSELNVNALLLGDSALYLCASSSSGTGDADTQYFGPGTRLTVL.